This TCR beta chain was documented in a study of blood T cell repertoires in COVID-19. About the study: Nucleic acid was either cDNA or gDNA, and it came from T cells, B-cell-depleted T cells, or PBMCs.

The table came from immunoSEQ multiplex PCR; TCRdb's copy has only in-frame clones and leaves some out. The profile covers 250,000 to 350,000 clones, with nearly 90% appearing a single time and around 4.5% taken by the ten largest. Sequencing was performed on PBMCs or T cells enriched from blood (not recorded which). The receptor comes from a woman in her late teens or twenties with acute COVID-19.

The CDR3 DNA reads TGTGCCTTCTCACAGATGACGCCTGAAGCTTTCTTT. Translation gives CAFSQMTPEAFF. J is TRBJ1-1 and V is TRBV30, with D uncertain. In germline, CDR1 is GTSNPN, CDR2 SVGIG (reference sequence). The CDR3 totals 12 residues. Trimming shortened V by 7 bases and J by 6 bases, and 15 bases separated the two germline ends.